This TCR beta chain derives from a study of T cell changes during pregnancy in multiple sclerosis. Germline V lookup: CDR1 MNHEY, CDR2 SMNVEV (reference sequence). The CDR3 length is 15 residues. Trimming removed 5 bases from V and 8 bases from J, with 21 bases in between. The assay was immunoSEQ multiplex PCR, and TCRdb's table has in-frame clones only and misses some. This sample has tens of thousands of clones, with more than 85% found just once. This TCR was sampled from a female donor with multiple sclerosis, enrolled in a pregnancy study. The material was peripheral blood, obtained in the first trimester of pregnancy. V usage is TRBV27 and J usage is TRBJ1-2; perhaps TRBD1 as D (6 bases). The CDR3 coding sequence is TGTGCCAGCAGTCCGGGGACGGCAGGGGCCCGCGGCTACACCTTC. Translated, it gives CASSPGTAGARGYTF.